Listed below are T cell receptor beta chains from one sample, sequenced in a study of long-term antiretroviral therapy in people with HIV. Sequenced by immunoSEQ multiplex PCR; TCRdb stores in-frame clones only, minus some. The data contain tens of thousands of clones, 90% to 95% of them singletons. The specimen comprised unsorted PBMCs, sampled 6 to 6.5 years after starting antiretroviral therapy. The receptors shown here come from a man younger than 40 with HIV. The CDR3 runs from the conserved cysteine through the conserved F or W. Each record gives: V gene, CDR3 protein.

TRBV9 CASSVSPENTEAFF
TRBV7-9 CASGLFGGKGTDTQYF
TRBV4-1 CASSRSDRAHRDTDTQYF
TRBV6-1 CASREIRGGEQFF
TRBV11-2 CASSLVDREQYF
TRBV5-6 CASSLSRQGMNTEAFF
TRBV25-1 CASSAGYEKLFF
TRBV28 CASSFLASNTGELFF
TRBV5-1 CASSTSGGSDEQFF
TRBV2 CASSTHRDGTEAFF
TRBV28 CASSSGPTGGMAGANVLTF
TRBV15 CATSRDGGGPYEQYF
TRBV10-1 CASSDGGAYNEQFF
TRBV18 CASSPRWDRGSLNEQFF
TRBV7-9 CASSLEGSSRASGELFF
TRBV19 CASSRGLTRAFF
TRBV7-9 CASSPKGDTEAFF
TRBV27 CASSLRGSYEQYF
TRBV7-9 CASSTFLPGLAGAYEQYF
TRBV28 CASTGQGAYNEQFF
TRBV5-8 CASSHRPGLAGNNEQFF
TRBV9 CASSVAGTSQETQYF
TRBV30 CAWDREGGEKLFF
TRBV7-2 CASSPGGTGYYEQYF
TRBV7-2 CASSLGGGGVFYEQYF
TRBV7-9 CASSFDPEQFF
TRBV7-8 CASSSYRVLNTEAFF
TRBV18 CASSPDGGTGANVLTF
TRBV13 CASSLGLGQRPYEQYF
TRBV11-2 CASSLPRVGPGNTIYF
TRBV28 CASSAQGAPRYEQYF
TRBV15 CATSRDRGGEQYF
TRBV30 CAWRAFADTQYF
TRBV6-1 CASSDRVGGQPQHF
TRBV11-2 CASRRSGTGDETQYF
TRBV28 CASSSYRGRSLYSNQPQHF
TRBV2 CASKRDKGTQDFF
TRBV5-8 CASSFGSFGGHSGYTF
TRBV5-1 CASSLAGEDGELFF
TRBV7-2 CASSPWISGANVLTF
TRBV11-3 CASSRGRTGELFF
TRBV14 CASSLFIGGETQYF